The 2 T cell receptor beta chains presented below share a single source sample, sequenced in a study of blood T cell repertoires in COVID-19 (dated by TCRdb to between 2020 and 2021). Preparation of the library involved the immunoSEQ multiplex PCR assay. Held by TCRdb, this immuneACCESS table contains in-frame sequences only and omits some clones. Under half of the omission traces to an unresolved V gene where checked; the cause of the rest is unknown. This sample comprises approximately 400,000 clones, approximately 87% of them detected only once. The ten largest clones add up to 1% to 1.5% of the sample. Sequencing was carried out using PBMCs or T cells enriched from blood (not recorded which). All receptors come from a man aged 25 to 40 who had recovered from COVID-19.

The chain employs TRBV9 and TRBJ2-1; no firm D call. Germline lookup yields CDR1 SGDLS and CDR2 YYNGEE. Trimming stripped 6 bases from V and 4 bases from J, with 17 bases between. This CDR3 region has 15 residues. As DNA, the CDR3 is TGTGCCAGCAACCGATTACAAGATGGTTACAATGAGCAGTTCTTC. It yields the protein CASNRLQDGYNEQFF.

V gene TRBV12-3 or TRBV12-4 combines with J gene TRBJ1-2; 11 bases map to TRBD1. The CDR3 runs 13 residues. Trimming took 3 bases from V and 7 from J; bases not matched to a gene: 1. For the CDR3, the DNA is TGTGCCAGCAGTTTTGGACAGGGGGCTGGCTACACCTTC. It yields the protein CASSFGQGAGYTF.